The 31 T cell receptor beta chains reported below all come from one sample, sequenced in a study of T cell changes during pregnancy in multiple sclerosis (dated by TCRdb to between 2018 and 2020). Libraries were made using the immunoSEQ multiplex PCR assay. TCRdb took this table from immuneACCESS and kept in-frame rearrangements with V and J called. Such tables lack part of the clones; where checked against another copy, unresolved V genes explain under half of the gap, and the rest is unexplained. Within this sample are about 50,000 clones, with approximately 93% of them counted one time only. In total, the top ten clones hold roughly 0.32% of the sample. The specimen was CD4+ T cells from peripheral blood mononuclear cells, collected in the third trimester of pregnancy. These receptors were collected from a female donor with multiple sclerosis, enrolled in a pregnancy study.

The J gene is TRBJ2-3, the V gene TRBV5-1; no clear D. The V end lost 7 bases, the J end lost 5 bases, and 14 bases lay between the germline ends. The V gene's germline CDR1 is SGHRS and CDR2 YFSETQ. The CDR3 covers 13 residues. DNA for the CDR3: TGCGCCAGCCAGTCGCTAGTAGAAGATACGCAGTATTTT. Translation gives CASQSLVEDTQYF.

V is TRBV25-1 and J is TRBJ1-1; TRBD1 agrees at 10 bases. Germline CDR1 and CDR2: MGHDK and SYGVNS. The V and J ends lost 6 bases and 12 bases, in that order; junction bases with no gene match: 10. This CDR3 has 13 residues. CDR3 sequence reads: CASSPGQGRFTFF. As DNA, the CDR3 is TGTGCCAGCAGCCCGGGACAGGGGCGTTTCACTTTCTTT. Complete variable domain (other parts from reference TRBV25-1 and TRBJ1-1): EADIYQTPRYLVIGTGKKITLECSQTMGHDKMYWYQQDPGMELHLIHYSYGVNSTEKGDLSSESTVSRIRTEHFPLTLESARPSHTSQYLCASSPGQGRFTFFGQGTRLTVV.

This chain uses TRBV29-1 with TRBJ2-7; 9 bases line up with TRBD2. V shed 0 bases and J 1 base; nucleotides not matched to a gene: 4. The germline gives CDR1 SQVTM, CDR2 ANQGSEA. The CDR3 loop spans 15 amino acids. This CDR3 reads CSVEELSGGSYEQYF. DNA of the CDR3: TGCAGCGTTGAAGAACTTAGCGGGGGTTCCTACGAGCAGTACTTC.

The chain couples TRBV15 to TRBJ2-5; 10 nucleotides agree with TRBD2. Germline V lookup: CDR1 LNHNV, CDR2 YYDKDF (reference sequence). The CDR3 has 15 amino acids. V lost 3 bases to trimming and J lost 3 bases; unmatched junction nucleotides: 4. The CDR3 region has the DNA TGTGCCACCAGCAGCCGTAGCGGGGGGAAAGAGACCCAGTACTTC. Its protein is CATSSRSGGKETQYF. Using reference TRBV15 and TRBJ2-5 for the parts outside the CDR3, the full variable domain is DAMVIQNPRYQVTQFGKPVTLSCSQTLNHNVMYWYQQKSSQAPKLLFHYYDKDFNNEADTPDNFQSRRPNTSFCFLDIRSPGLGDTAMYLCATSSRSGGKETQYFGPGTRLLVL.

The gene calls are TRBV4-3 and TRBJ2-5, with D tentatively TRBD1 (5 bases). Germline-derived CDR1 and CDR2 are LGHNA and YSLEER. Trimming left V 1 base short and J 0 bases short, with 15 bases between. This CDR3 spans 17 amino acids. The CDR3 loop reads CASSQGPGKSHQETQYF. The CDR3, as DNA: TGCGCCAGCAGCCAAGGACCAGGGAAATCCCACCAAGAGACCCAGTACTTC.

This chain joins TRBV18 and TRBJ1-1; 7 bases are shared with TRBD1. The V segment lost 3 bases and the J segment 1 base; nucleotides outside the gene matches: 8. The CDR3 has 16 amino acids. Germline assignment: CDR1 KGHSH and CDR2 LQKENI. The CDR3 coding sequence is TGTGCCAGCTCACCGCTCCCGGGACAGAAGAACACTGAAGCTTTCTTT. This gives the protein CASSPLPGQKNTEAFF.

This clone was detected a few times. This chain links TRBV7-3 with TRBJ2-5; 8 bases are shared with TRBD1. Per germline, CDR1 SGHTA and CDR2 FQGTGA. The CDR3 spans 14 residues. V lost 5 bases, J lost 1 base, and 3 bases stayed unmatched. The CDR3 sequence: CASSQGAAQETQYF. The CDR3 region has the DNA TGTGCCAGCAGCCAGGGGGCAGCCCAAGAGACCCAGTACTTC.

The CDR3 bases are TGTGCCAGCAGCTTAGTACGGGGCACCGGGGAGCTGTTTTTT. It yields the protein CASSLVRGTGELFF. The genes are TRBV7-8 and TRBJ2-2; the D gene is possibly TRBD2 (5 bases). Germline V lookup: CDR1 SGHVS, CDR2 FQNEAQ. Trimming stripped 1 base from V and 4 bases from J, with 7 bases between. CDR3 length: 14 residues.

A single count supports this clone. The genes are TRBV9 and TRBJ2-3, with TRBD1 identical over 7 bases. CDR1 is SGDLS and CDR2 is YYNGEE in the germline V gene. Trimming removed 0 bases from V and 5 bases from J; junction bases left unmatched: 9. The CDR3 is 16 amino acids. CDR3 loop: CASSVVGGRGEDTQYF. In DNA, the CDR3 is TGTGCCAGCAGCGTAGTAGGGGGCAGAGGGGAAGATACGCAGTATTTT.

DNA of the CDR3: TGTGCCAGCAGCCTATACACCGGGGAGCTGTTTTTT. This sequence encodes CASSLYTGELFF. V usage is TRBV14 and J usage is TRBJ2-2; D gene unclear. CDR3 size: 12 residues. V was cut by 4 bases and J by 3 bases, with 3 bases left in between. Germline lookup yields CDR1 SGHDN and CDR2 FVKESK.

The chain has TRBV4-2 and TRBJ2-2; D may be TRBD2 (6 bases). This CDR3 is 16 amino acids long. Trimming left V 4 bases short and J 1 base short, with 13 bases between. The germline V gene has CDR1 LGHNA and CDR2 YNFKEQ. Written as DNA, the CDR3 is TGTGCCAGCAGCCTCGAGGGGAGGATGAACACCGGGGAGCTGTTTTTT. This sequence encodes CASSLEGRMNTGELFF.

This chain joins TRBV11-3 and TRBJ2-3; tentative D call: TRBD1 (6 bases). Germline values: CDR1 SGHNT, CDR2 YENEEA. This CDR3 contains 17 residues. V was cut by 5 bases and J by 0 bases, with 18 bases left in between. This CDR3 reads CASSLGGSATSTDTQYF. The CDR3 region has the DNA TGTGCCAGCAGCCTTGGGGGCAGCGCTACTAGCACAGATACGCAGTATTTT.

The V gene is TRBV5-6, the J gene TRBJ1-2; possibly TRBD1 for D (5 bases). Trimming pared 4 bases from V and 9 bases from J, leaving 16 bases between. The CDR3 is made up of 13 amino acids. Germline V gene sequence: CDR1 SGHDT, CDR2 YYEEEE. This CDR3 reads CASSADRPSSYTF. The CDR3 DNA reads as TGTGCCAGCAGCGCAGACAGACCGAGTAGCTACACCTTC.

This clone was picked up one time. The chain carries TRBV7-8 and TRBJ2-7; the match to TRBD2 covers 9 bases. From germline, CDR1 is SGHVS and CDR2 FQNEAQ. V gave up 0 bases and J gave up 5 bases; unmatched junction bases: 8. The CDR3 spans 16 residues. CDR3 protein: CASSLASGRLADEQYF. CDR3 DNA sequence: TGTGCCAGCAGCTTAGCGTCGGGACGACTAGCGGACGAGCAGTACTTC.

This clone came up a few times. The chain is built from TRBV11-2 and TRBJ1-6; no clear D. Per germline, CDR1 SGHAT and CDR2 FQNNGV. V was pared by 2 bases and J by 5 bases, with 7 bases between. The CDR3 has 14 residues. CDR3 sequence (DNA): TGTGCCAGCAGCTTACGCCGCGATAATTCACCCCTCCACTTT. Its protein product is CASSLRRDNSPLHF.

CDR3 bases: TGTGCCAGCAGTTACTCTCTACTGAACTATGGCTACACCTTC. Protein sequence: CASSYSLLNYGYTF. This chain links TRBV6-5 with TRBJ1-2; no definite D call. Trimming removed 0 bases from V and 2 bases from J, with 7 bases in between. The CDR3 has 14 residues. Per the germline V gene, CDR1 is MNHEY and CDR2 is SVGAGI.

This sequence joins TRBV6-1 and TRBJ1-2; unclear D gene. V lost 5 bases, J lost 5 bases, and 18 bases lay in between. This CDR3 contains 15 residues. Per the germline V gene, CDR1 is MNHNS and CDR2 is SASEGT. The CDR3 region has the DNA TGTGCCAGCAGTACCCGAAATCCCCCTAGGTATGGCTACACCTTC. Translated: CASSTRNPPRYGYTF.

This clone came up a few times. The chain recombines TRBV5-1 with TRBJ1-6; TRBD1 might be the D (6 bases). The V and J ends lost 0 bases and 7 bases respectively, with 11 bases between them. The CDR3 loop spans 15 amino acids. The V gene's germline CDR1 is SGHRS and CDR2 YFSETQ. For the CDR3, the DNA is TGCGCCAGCAGCTTGGAGGGACAAGGGAATTCACCCCTCCACTTT. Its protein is CASSLEGQGNSPLHF.

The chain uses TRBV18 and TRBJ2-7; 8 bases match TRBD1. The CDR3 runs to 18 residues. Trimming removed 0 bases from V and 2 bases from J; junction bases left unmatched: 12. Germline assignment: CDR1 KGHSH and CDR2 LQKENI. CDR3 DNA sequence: TGTGCCAGCTCACCACCTCTCTATGGACAGGGAGAGGCCTACGAGCAGTACTTC. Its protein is CASSPPLYGQGEAYEQYF.

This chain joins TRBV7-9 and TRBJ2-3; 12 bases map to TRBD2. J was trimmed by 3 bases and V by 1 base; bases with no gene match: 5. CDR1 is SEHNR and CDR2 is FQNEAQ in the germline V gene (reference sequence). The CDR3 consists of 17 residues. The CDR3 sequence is CASSLGLAGVKTDTQYF. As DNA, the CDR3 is TGTGCCAGCAGCTTAGGACTAGCGGGAGTAAAGACAGATACGCAGTATTTT.

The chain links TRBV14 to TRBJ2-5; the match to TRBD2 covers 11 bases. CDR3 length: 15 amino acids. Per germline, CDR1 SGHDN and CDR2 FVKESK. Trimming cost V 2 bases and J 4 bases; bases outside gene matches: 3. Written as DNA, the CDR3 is TGTGCCAGCAGCCAAACTAGCGGGAGTGGAGAGACCCAGTACTTC. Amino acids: CASSQTSGSGETQYF. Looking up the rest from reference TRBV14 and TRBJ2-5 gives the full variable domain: EAGVTQFPSHSVIEKGQTVTLRCDPISGHDNLYWYRRVMGKEIKFLLHFVKESKQDESGMPNNRFLAERTGGTYSTLKVQPAELEDSGVYFCASSQTSGSGETQYFGPGTRLLVL.

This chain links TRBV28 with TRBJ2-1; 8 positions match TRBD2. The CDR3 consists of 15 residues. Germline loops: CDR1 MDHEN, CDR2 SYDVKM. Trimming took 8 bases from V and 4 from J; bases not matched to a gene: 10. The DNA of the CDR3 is TGTGCCAGCGCCGTGGCTAGCGGGTCTTACAATGAGCAGTTCTTC. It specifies CASAVASGSYNEQFF.

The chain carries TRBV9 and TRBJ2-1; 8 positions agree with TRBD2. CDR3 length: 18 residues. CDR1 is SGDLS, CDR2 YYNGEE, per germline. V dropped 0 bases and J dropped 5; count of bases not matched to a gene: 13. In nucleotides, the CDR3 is TGTGCCAGCAGCGTAGACCCCTCAAGCGGGAGTCACCACAATGAGCAGTTCTTC. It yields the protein CASSVDPSSGSHHNEQFF.

The CDR3 protein is CASRRPSGIQETQYF. The DNA of the CDR3 is TGCGCCAGCAGAAGACCTAGCGGGATCCAAGAGACCCAGTACTTC. V usage is TRBV5-1 and J usage is TRBJ2-5; TRBD2 matches 9 bases. V trimming: 5 bases; J trimming: 1 base; junction bases outside the gene matches: 6. Looked up from germline, CDR1 is SGHRS and CDR2 is YFSETQ. The CDR3 has 15 amino acids.

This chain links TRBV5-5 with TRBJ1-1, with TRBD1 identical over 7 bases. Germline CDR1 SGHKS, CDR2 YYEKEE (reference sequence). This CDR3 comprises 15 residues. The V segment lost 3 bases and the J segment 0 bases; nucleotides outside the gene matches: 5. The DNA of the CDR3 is TGTGCCAGCAGCTACAGGGGTGCCATGAACACTGAAGCTTTCTTT. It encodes CASSYRGAMNTEAFF.

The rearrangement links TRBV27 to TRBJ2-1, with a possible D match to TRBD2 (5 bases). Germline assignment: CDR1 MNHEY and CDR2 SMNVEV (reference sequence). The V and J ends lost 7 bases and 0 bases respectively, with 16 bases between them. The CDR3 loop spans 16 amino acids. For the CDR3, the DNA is TGTGCCAGCATCTCAAAAAAGCGGACCTCCTACAATGAGCAGTTCTTC. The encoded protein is CASISKKRTSYNEQFF.

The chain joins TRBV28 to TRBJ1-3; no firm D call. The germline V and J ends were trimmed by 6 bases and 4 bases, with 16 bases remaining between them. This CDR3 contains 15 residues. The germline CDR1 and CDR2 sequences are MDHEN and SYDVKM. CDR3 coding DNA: TGTGCCAGCAGCCTCCGGGCGGGAATCGGAAACACCATATATTTT. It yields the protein CASSLRAGIGNTIYF.

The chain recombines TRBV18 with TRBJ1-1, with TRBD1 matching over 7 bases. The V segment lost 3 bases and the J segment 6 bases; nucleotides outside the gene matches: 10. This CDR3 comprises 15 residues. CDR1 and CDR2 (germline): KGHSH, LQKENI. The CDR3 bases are TGTGCCAGCTCACCCGCACAACAGGGGAAATCTGAAGCTTTCTTT. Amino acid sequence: CASSPAQQGKSEAFF.

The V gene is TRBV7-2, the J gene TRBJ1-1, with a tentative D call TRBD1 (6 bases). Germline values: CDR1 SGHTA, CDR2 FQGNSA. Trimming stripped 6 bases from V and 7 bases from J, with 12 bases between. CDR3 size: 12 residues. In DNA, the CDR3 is TGTGCCAGCAGTTATACAGGGATTGAAGCTTTCTTT. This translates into CASSYTGIEAFF.

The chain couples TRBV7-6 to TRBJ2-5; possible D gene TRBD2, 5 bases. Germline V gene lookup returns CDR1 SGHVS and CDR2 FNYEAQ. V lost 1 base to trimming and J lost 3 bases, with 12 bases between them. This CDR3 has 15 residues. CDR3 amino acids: CASSLGPTGKETQYF. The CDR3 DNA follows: TGTGCCAGCAGCTTAGGGCCCACGGGGAAAGAGACCCAGTACTTC.

The CDR3 DNA is TGTGCCAGCAGTGAAGTCGTAGTGATCAATGAGCAGTTCTTC. Protein product: CASSEVVVINEQFF. This chain uses TRBV2 with TRBJ2-1; no definite D call. This CDR3 comprises 14 residues. CDR1 is SNHLY, CDR2 FYNNEI, per germline. V lost 1 base and J 6 bases, leaving 10 bases between the germline ends.